Below are 31 T cell receptor beta chains sequenced from a single sample in a study of blood T cell repertoires in COVID-19. Clones were read by immunoSEQ multiplex PCR, and TCRdb kept only the in-frame ones, dropping some. The sample has approximately 65,000 clones; about 88% are singletons. Specimen: peripheral blood. Receptors were obtained from a human donor in a cohort sampled during active COVID-19.

The chain recombines TRBV4-1 with TRBJ1-1; D gene unclear. V lost 6 bases to trimming and J lost 6 bases, with 20 bases between them. The CDR3 covers 15 residues. From germline, CDR1 is MGHRA and CDR2 YSYEKL. The CDR3 DNA sequence: TGCGCCAGCAGTCCCGCCCACCGCCGGGAATCTGAAGCTTTCTTT. Its translation: CASSPAHRRESEAFF.

This rearrangement joins TRBV5-6 to TRBJ2-3; D unclear. CDR1 SGHDT and CDR2 YYEEEE come from the germline V gene. V was cut by 4 bases and J by 6 bases, with 18 bases left in between. The CDR3 runs 15 residues. Written as DNA, the CDR3 is TGTGCCAGCAGCCAGGCAGGCGTGGGCGCGGATACGCAGTATTTT. Amino acids: CASSQAGVGADTQYF.

The rearrangement uses TRBV15 and TRBJ2-5; D not resolved. Germline lookup yields CDR1 LNHNV and CDR2 YYDKDF (reference sequence). This CDR3 contains 15 residues. Trimming shortened V by 5 bases and J by 1 base, and 14 bases separated the two germline ends. This chain's CDR3 is CATSLPGLRQETQYF. In DNA, the CDR3 is TGTGCCACCAGCCTACCGGGTTTACGCCAAGAGACCCAGTACTTC.

The chain uses TRBV7-9 and TRBJ1-6, with D uncertain. The length of the CDR3 is 14 residues. With 6 bases removed from V and 7 bases from J, the gap between germline ends came to 13 bases. Looked up from germline, CDR1 is SEHNR and CDR2 is FQNEAQ (reference sequence). The CDR3 DNA sequence: TGTGCCAGCAGTAAGGAGAACAAGAATTCACCCCTCCACTTT. Residues: CASSKENKNSPLHF.

V and J are TRBV11-2 and TRBJ2-1, with TRBD1 matching over 8 bases. Germline loops: CDR1 SGHAT, CDR2 FQNNGV. The V gene end was trimmed by 5 bases and the J gene end by 1 base; junction bases not matched to a gene: 4. The CDR3 is 15 residues long. In DNA form, the CDR3 reads TGTGCCAGCAGCATCAGACAGGGGTCCTACAATGAGCAGTTCTTC. Its translation is CASSIRQGSYNEQFF. The variable domain in full, completed from reference TRBV11-2 and TRBJ2-1, reads EAGVAQSPRYKIIEKRQSVAFWCNPISGHATLYWYQQILGQGPKLLIQFQNNGVVDDSQLPKDRFSAERLKGVDSTLKIQPAKLEDSAVYLCASSIRQGSYNEQFFGPGTRLTVL.

The chain carries TRBV5-1 and TRBJ2-6, with D perhaps matching TRBD1 (6 bases). Germline-derived CDR1 and CDR2 are SGHRS and YFSETQ. V lost 4 bases and J lost 0, with 20 bases in between. The CDR3 runs 19 residues. CDR3 sequence reads: CASSPFGGGGYSGANVLTF. The CDR3 DNA reads as TGCGCCAGCAGCCCGTTCGGTGGGGGCGGGTACTCTGGGGCCAACGTCCTGACTTTC.

This clone was seen only once. The chain links TRBV19 to TRBJ2-1; 11 nucleotides agree with TRBD1. V trimming: 6 bases; J trimming: 6 bases; junction bases outside the gene matches: 4. Germline CDR1 and CDR2: LNHDA and SQIVND (reference sequence). There are 14 residues in the CDR3. This chain's CDR3 is CASRGQGDLNEQFF. CDR3 in DNA: TGTGCCAGTAGGGGACAGGGGGATCTCAATGAGCAGTTCTTC.

The chain combines TRBV27 with TRBJ2-5; 8 nucleotides align to TRBD1. Germline assignment: CDR1 MNHEY and CDR2 SMNVEV (reference sequence). The ends lost 4 bases at V and 5 bases at J; junction bases unmatched: 9. This CDR3 region has 15 residues. This CDR3 is CASSSGGPGRETQYF. The CDR3 region has the DNA TGTGCCAGCAGTTCAGGGGGCCCCGGTCGGGAGACCCAGTACTTC.

This clone was observed once. This rearrangement joins TRBV3-1 (or the pseudogene TRBV3-2) to TRBJ1-2, with 7 positions matching TRBD1. V lost 1 base, J lost 2 bases, and 4 bases stayed unmatched. The CDR3 totals 15 residues. Germline V gene lookup returns CDR1 LGHDT and CDR2 YNNKEL (reference sequence). The CDR3 spells CASSQVLQGNYGYTF. The CDR3 DNA sequence: TGTGCCAGCAGCCAAGTTTTACAGGGGAACTATGGCTACACCTTC.

V usage is TRBV5-1 and J usage is TRBJ1-5; D is perhaps TRBD1 (5 bases). CDR3 length: 13 amino acids. CDR1 SGHRS and CDR2 YFSETQ come from the germline V gene. Trimming removed 8 bases from V and 0 bases from J, with 9 bases in between. CDR3 in amino acids: CASAQDSNQPQHF. CDR3 nucleotides: TGCGCCAGTGCACAGGATAGCAATCAGCCCCAGCATTTT. Drawing the rest from reference TRBV5-1 and TRBJ1-5, the complete variable domain is KAGVTQTPRYLIKTRGQQVTLSCSPISGHRSVSWYQQTPGQGLQFLFEYFSETQRNKGNFPGRFSGRQFSNSRSEMNVSTLELGDSALYLCASAQDSNQPQHFGDGTRLSIL.

The chain has TRBV29-1 and TRBJ2-5; TRBD2 matches 7 bases. V was pared by 4 bases and J by 5 bases, with 4 bases of the junction left unmatched. CDR3 size: 12 residues. Looked up from germline, CDR1 is SQVTM and CDR2 is ANQGSEA. The CDR3 spells CSVVGGHETQYF. CDR3 bases: TGCAGCGTTGTGGGAGGGCACGAGACCCAGTACTTC.

The chain joins TRBV5-1 to TRBJ1-1; no definite D call. This CDR3 contains 14 residues. The germline gives CDR1 SGHRS, CDR2 YFSETQ. Trimming pared 0 bases from V and 0 bases from J, leaving 6 bases between. This CDR3 is CASSLVAVNTEAFF. The CDR3 nucleotides read TGCGCCAGCAGCTTGGTGGCAGTGAACACTGAAGCTTTCTTT.

The rearrangement uses TRBV7-9 and TRBJ2-5; D gene ambiguous. The CDR3 is 13 residues long. Trimming took off 0 bases at V and 5 bases at J, with 7 bases between the two ends. Germline V gene data show CDR1 as SEHNR and CDR2 as FQNEAQ (reference sequence). The CDR3 reads CASSLADMETQYF. DNA of the CDR3: TGTGCCAGCAGCTTAGCTGACATGGAGACCCAGTACTTC.

A few counts support this clone. The chain combines TRBV10-3 with TRBJ2-7, with a weak D call TRBD1 (5 bases). The CDR3 is made up of 12 amino acids. Trimming left V 7 bases short and J 3 bases short, with 10 bases between. Looked up from germline, CDR1 is ENHRY and CDR2 is SYGVKD. The CDR3 sequence is CAITKTGYEQYF. CDR3 sequence (DNA): TGTGCCATCACCAAAACAGGCTACGAGCAGTACTTC.

In its sample, this clone was seen a few times. The chain is built from TRBV7-9 and TRBJ2-3; 13 positions match TRBD2. The CDR3 is made up of 18 amino acids. Germline V lookup: CDR1 SEHNR, CDR2 FQNEAQ (reference sequence). The V and J ends lost 5 bases and 0 bases, in that order; junction bases with no gene match: 8. For the CDR3, the DNA is TGTGCCAGCAGCCCTGGGACTAGCGGGGACACTAGCACAGATACGCAGTATTTT. Its translation is CASSPGTSGDTSTDTQYF.

The CDR3, as DNA: TGCGCCAGCAGTTCCGACATTCGGGAGACCCAGTACTTC. Translated, it gives CASSSDIRETQYF. The chain employs TRBV5-1 and TRBJ2-5; D gene uncertain. The CDR3 sequence is 13 residues long. Per the germline V gene, CDR1 is SGHRS and CDR2 is YFSETQ. V was clipped by 5 bases and J by 5 bases, with 13 bases between them.

The DNA for the CDR3 is TGTGCCAGCAGTTTTACGCAGGCAGGAAAACTGTTTTTT. Protein product: CASSFTQAGKLFF. V gene TRBV27 combines with J gene TRBJ1-4; no reliable D call. CDR1 MNHEY and CDR2 SMNVEV come from the germline V gene (reference sequence). The CDR3 is 13 residues long. V lost 3 bases to trimming and J lost 10 bases, with 12 bases between them.

The chain recombines TRBV27 with TRBJ2-3, with D perhaps TRBD2 (5 bases). The germline V gene encodes CDR1 MNHEY and CDR2 SMNVEV (reference sequence). With 6 bases removed from V and 0 bases from J, the gap between germline ends came to 13 bases. This CDR3 spans 15 amino acids. The CDR3 protein is CASRKAETSTDTQYF. CDR3 coding DNA: TGTGCCAGCAGAAAAGCGGAAACTAGCACAGATACGCAGTATTTT.

This chain links TRBV15 with TRBJ1-4; TRBD1 might be the D (5 bases). Germline V CDR1 and CDR2: LNHNV, YYDKDF (reference sequence). CDR3 length: 15 residues. Between the trimmed V and J ends, which lost 3 bases and 8 bases, there was a span of 16 bases. CDR3 amino acids: CATSSFSGTREKLFF. DNA of the CDR3: TGTGCCACCAGCAGCTTCTCCGGGACTCGGGAAAAACTGTTTTTT.

This chain joins TRBV21-1 and TRBJ2-7; whether TRBD2, the table's D call, matches the DNA was not checked. TRBV21-1 has pseudogene status. CDR3 size: 14 residues. CDR3 sequence: CASSKTWSSYEQYF. The DNA of the CDR3 is TGTGCCAGCAGCAAAACGTGGAGCTCCTACGAGCAGTACTTC.

As concerns this clone: Sequence at one end of the junction differs from germline and may be a read error. V and J are TRBV27 and TRBJ1-3, with D possibly matching TRBD1 (6 bases). In germline, CDR1 is MNHEY, CDR2 SMNVEV (reference sequence). The length of the CDR3 is 14 residues. In DNA form, the CDR3 reads TGTGCCAGCAGTTCCCAGGGGACCCGAAACGCCATATATTTT. This encodes CASSSQGTRNAIYF.

This chain joins TRBV7-9 and TRBJ1-2; 7 bases are shared with TRBD1. The CDR3 totals 12 residues. Per the germline V gene, CDR1 is SEHNR and CDR2 is FQNEAQ (reference sequence). The V and J ends lost 8 bases and 3 bases, in that order; junction bases with no gene match: 3. In DNA form, the CDR3 reads TGTGCCAGCGCCCAGGGGGACTATGGCTACACCTTC. This translates into CASAQGDYGYTF.

This chain's CDR3 is CASSEYTGLTEAFF. Written as DNA, the CDR3 is TGTGCCAGCAGTGAATATACAGGGTTAACTGAAGCTTTCTTT. The chain is built from TRBV2 and TRBJ1-1, with a weak D call TRBD1 (6 bases). Trimming shortened V by 2 bases and J by 5 bases, and 12 bases separated the two germline ends. Germline lookup yields CDR1 SNHLY and CDR2 FYNNEI. The CDR3 contains 14 residues.

This clone was seen more than once but under ten times. The chain is built from TRBV24-1 and TRBJ2-1; D unresolved. Germline CDR1 is KGHDR and CDR2 is SFDVKD. Trimming cost V 3 bases and J 9 bases, with 11 bases left between them. CDR3 length equals 13 residues. The CDR3 DNA is TGTGCCACCAGTGATATACTATACCCTGAGCAGTTCTTC. Its protein is CATSDILYPEQFF.

This clone occurred once. V and J are TRBV6-6 and TRBJ2-1; unclear D gene. Per the germline V gene, CDR1 is MNHNY and CDR2 is SVGAGI (reference sequence). V shed 4 bases and J shed 8 bases, with 9 bases lying between them. The length of the CDR3 is 12 residues. CDR3 nucleotide sequence: TGTGCCAGCAGTTCGAATCAGTATGAGCAGTTCTTC. This translates into CASSSNQYEQFF.

The rearrangement joins TRBV5-1 to TRBJ2-5; 10 bases fit TRBD2. The germline gives CDR1 SGHRS, CDR2 YFSETQ. This CDR3 has 15 amino acids. Germline trimming cut 4 bases from V and 1 base from J; bases unmatched to any gene: 4. The CDR3 sequence is CASSRTSGVQETQYF. The CDR3 nucleotides read TGCGCCAGCAGCCGTACTAGCGGGGTCCAAGAGACCCAGTACTTC.

This clone was picked up one time. The V and J genes are TRBV27 and TRBJ1-6; the D is unclear. Germline assignment: CDR1 MNHEY and CDR2 SMNVEV (reference sequence). Between the trimmed V and J ends, which lost 3 bases and 7 bases, there was a span of 10 bases. This CDR3 has 14 amino acids. CDR3 DNA sequence: TGTGCCAGCAGTTTCCAATTTCGGAATTCACCCCTCCACTTT. Its protein is CASSFQFRNSPLHF.

This clone was seen just once. The CDR3 bases are TGTGCCACCAGCAGAGGTCGAGAGCCGACCTACGAGCAGTACTTC. Amino acids: CATSRGREPTYEQYF. The chain recombines TRBV15 with TRBJ2-7; D gene uncertain. This CDR3 has 15 amino acids. V was clipped by 1 base and J by 2 bases, with 12 bases between them. From germline, CDR1 is LNHNV and CDR2 YYDKDF (reference sequence).

This chain uses TRBV27 with TRBJ2-7, with 7 bases fitting TRBD2. The V gene end was trimmed by 5 bases and the J gene end by 2 bases; junction bases not matched to a gene: 12. Per the germline V gene, CDR1 is MNHEY and CDR2 is SMNVEV (reference sequence). CDR3 length equals 16 residues. The CDR3 here is CASSRGGVSGAYEQYF. CDR3 coding DNA: TGTGCCAGCAGTCGGGGAGGGGTTAGCGGTGCCTACGAGCAGTACTTC.

The chain has TRBV24-1 and TRBJ1-2, with D uncertain. The CDR3 runs 12 residues. CDR1 is KGHDR, CDR2 SFDVKD, per germline. V was shortened by 3 bases and J by 4 bases, with 5 bases between the two germline ends. The CDR3 DNA reads as TGTGCCACCAGTGATAGGAGCTATGGCTACACCTTC. Protein sequence: CATSDRSYGYTF.

This sequence joins TRBV7-2 and TRBJ1-4, with unresolved D. CDR1 is SGHTA and CDR2 is FQGNSA in the germline V gene. V was clipped by 6 bases and J by 5 bases, with 16 bases between them. The CDR3 spans 15 residues. CDR3 nucleotides: TGTGCCAGCAGTCGAGTGGCCGGGATGAATGAAAAACTGTTTTTT. The encoded protein is CASSRVAGMNEKLFF.